This is a list of T cell receptor beta chains from one sample in a study of T cells expressing NK-cell markers. TCRdb reprocessed the 5' RACE reads and keeps a single row for each CDR3 protein, giving no DNA. The ten top clones account for just over 20%, within a sample of some 190,000 distinct CDR3 sequences. Material for sequencing was blood T cells: a sorted CD56 or NKG2C T cell subset, CD4+ or CD8+ T cells, or bulk PBMC T cells (not recorded which). The receptors derive from a man between 18 and 69 years old in good health. The CDR3 runs from the conserved cysteine through the conserved F or W.

TRBJ2-3 | TRBV28 | CAIRRTSTDTQYF
TRBJ2-3 | TRBV5-6 | CASSWGVSNTDTQYF
TRBJ2-1 | TRBV10-2 | CASSPNFGEQFF
TRBJ2-1 | TRBV20-1 | CSAKQNPDYNEQFF
TRBJ2-3 | TRBV18 | CASSSTVEITDTQYF
TRBJ1-1 | TRBV7-6 | CASSSTGASEAFF
TRBJ2-3 | TRBV7-6 | CASSSGTTTDTQYF
TRBJ1-1 | TRBV5-1 | CASSPRTGGGNTEAFF
TRBJ2-5 | TRBV29-1 | CSVDGARGQAVQETQYF
TRBJ1-5 | TRBV2 | CASGDQKYSNQPQHF
TRBJ2-1 | TRBV28 | CASSATGTDNEQFF
TRBJ1-5 | TRBV11-2 | CASSLEVFQPQHF
TRBJ2-5 | TRBV14 | CASSQERRGPSIQETQYF
TRBJ1-1 | TRBV27 | CASSFGTGNEAFF
TRBJ1-1 | TRBV7-9 | CASSPFGGPEAFF
TRBJ2-2 | TRBV6-2/TRBV6-3 | CASSPGQGRNTGELFF
TRBJ2-7 | TRBV9 | CASSVGGGTYEQYF
TRBJ1-2 | TRBV3-1 | CASSQDVPRTGYGYTF
TRBJ1-1 | TRBV6-1 | CASSAQGGDTEAFF
TRBJ2-7 | TRBV3-1 | CASSQRGGREQYF
TRBJ2-3 | TRBV7-9 | CASSLVAEGYTDTQYF
TRBJ1-2 | TRBV6-4 | CASSDSYRQPSYGYTF
TRBJ1-5 | TRBV6-1 | CASSRWDRASNQPQHF
TRBJ2-1 | TRBV15 | CATSGGGNSYNEQFF
TRBJ2-1 | TRBV11-2 | CASSLVRPGTATYNEQFF
TRBJ2-7 | TRBV28 | CASSLGAGDEQYF
TRBJ2-1 | TRBV29-1 | CSVEGLGRRNVHNEQFF
TRBJ1-5 | TRBV2 | CASSEDQLGSNQPQHF
TRBJ1-5 | TRBV2 | CASRAYSNQPQHF
TRBJ2-5 | TRBV13 | CASSSLGDGRSETQYF
TRBJ2-5 | TRBV13 | CASSSGELGQETQYF
TRBJ2-5 | TRBV6-4 | CASSGPGLVQETQYF
TRBJ2-1 | TRBV27 | CAIAGGRLDEQFF
TRBJ2-7 | TRBV6-1 | CASNSVLSPGEQYF
TRBJ2-1 | TRBV12-5 | CASGLPRTGGPSYNEQFF
TRBJ1-4 | TRBV12-3/TRBV12-4 | CASSPYLGPNEKLFF
TRBJ2-1 | TRBV20-1 | CRSPGGGISSYNEQFF
TRBJ2-1 | TRBV13 | CASSSGQYNEQFF
TRBJ2-5 | TRBV3-1 | CASSPIGTSDWETQYF
TRBJ2-1 | TRBV12-3/TRBV12-4 | CASSFTSGSNEQFF
TRBJ1-1 | TRBV6-1 | CASTDGGVGEAFF
TRBJ1-2 | TRBV6-5 | CASKFAGYGYTF
TRBJ2-6 | TRBV12-3/TRBV12-4 | CASSLQGSGANVLTF
TRBJ2-3 | TRBV21-1 | CASSRGTSGEGSDTQYF